Shown below are 20 T cell receptor beta chains from a single sample sequenced in a study of T cell responses to AZD1222 COVID-19 vaccine. Clones were read by immunoSEQ multiplex PCR, and TCRdb kept only the in-frame ones, dropping some. The sample shows about 67,000 clones, about 85% of them seen only once. The sample was peripheral blood, taken on day 0 of AZD1222 vaccination. The receptors here all came from an adult in good health.

CDR3 in amino acids: CAWNRGDQPQHF. The CDR3 nucleotides are TGTGCCTGGAACAGGGGAGACCAGCCCCAGCATTTT. The chain recombines TRBV30 with TRBJ1-5, with 7 nucleotides matching TRBD1. CDR3 length: 12 residues. CDR1 is GTSNPN, CDR2 SVGIG, per germline (reference sequence). V lost 4 bases and J lost 7; bases outside the gene matches: 4.

This chain connects TRBV4-3 to TRBJ2-7, with TRBD2 identical over 11 bases. V gave up 6 bases and J gave up 2 bases; unmatched junction bases: 6. The CDR3 is 15 residues long. Germline V gene sequence: CDR1 LGHNA, CDR2 YSLEER. CDR3 in amino acids: CASRRGLAVPYEQYF. As DNA, the CDR3 is TGCGCCAGCAGGAGGGGACTAGCGGTCCCCTACGAGCAGTACTTC.

Only a few counts were recorded for this clone. V usage is TRBV6-2 or TRBV6-3 and J usage is TRBJ2-7, with 8 nucleotides matching TRBD1. Germline CDR1 and CDR2: MNHEY and SVGEGT. Germline trimming cut 5 bases from V and 6 bases from J; bases unmatched to any gene: 12. The CDR3 runs 15 residues. DNA for the CDR3: TGTGCCAGCAGTCCACACACCACAGGGGGAGGCGAGCAGTACTTC. It is translated as CASSPHTTGGGEQYF.

This sequence joins TRBV5-1 and TRBJ2-7; 9 bases match TRBD1. Germline V gives CDR1 SGHRS, CDR2 YFSETQ. The CDR3 is made up of 14 amino acids. J was trimmed by 3 bases and V by 1 base; bases with no gene match: 2. CDR3 loop: CASSLTGGIYEQYF. CDR3 nucleotide sequence: TGCGCCAGCAGCTTGACAGGGGGCATCTACGAGCAGTACTTC. The full variable domain, completed using reference TRBV5-1 and TRBJ2-7, is KAGVTQTPRYLIKTRGQQVTLSCSPISGHRSVSWYQQTPGQGLQFLFEYFSETQRNKGNFPGRFSGRQFSNSRSEMNVSTLELGDSALYLCASSLTGGIYEQYFGPGTRLTVT.

The V call is TRBV28, the J call TRBJ2-2; possibly TRBD1 for D (5 bases). V lost 2 bases to trimming and J lost 1 base, with 11 bases between them. The CDR3 loop spans 16 amino acids. Germline CDR1 and CDR2: MDHEN and SYDVKM. CDR3 in amino acids: CASSLGRQGNTGELFF. CDR3 DNA: TGTGCCAGCAGTTTAGGTCGTCAGGGGAACACCGGGGAGCTGTTTTTT.

This clone was picked up a small number of times. This chain links TRBV4-1 with TRBJ1-4, with a possible D match to TRBD1 (5 bases). This CDR3 has 15 amino acids. CDR1 and CDR2 (germline): MGHRA, YSYEKL. V was clipped by 3 bases and J by 8 bases, with 16 bases between them. This CDR3 reads CASSQDRDGKEKLFF. The CDR3 DNA reads TGCGCCAGCAGCCAGGACCGGGACGGTAAAGAAAAACTGTTTTTT.

This clone occurred once. This chain links TRBV5-1 with TRBJ2-7; the D gene is possibly TRBD1 (5 bases). V gave up 5 bases and J gave up 0 bases, with 9 bases separating them. The germline CDR1 and CDR2 sequences are SGHRS and YFSETQ. There are 13 residues in the CDR3. CDR3 sequence (DNA): TGCGCCAGCAGGTCGACAGTCTCCTACGAGCAGTACTTC. It is translated as CASRSTVSYEQYF.

This clone was counted at least ten times. The chain employs TRBV19 and TRBJ2-1; D remains ambiguous. Trimming took 4 bases from V and 0 from J, leaving 4 bases between them. CDR3 size: 13 residues. Per germline, CDR1 LNHDA and CDR2 SQIVND (reference sequence). The CDR3 DNA follows: TGTGCCAGTAGTACGAGCTCCTACAATGAGCAGTTCTTC. Protein product: CASSTSSYNEQFF.

The chain employs TRBV19 and TRBJ1-6, with 7 bases that match TRBD1. The CDR3 runs 15 residues. Germline V CDR1 and CDR2: LNHDA, SQIVND (reference sequence). The V segment lost 6 bases and the J segment 6 bases; nucleotides outside the gene matches: 8. The CDR3 spells CASSGTALGNSPLHF. The CDR3 DNA reads TGTGCCAGTAGCGGGACAGCATTGGGTAATTCACCCCTCCACTTT.

V and J are TRBV20-1 and TRBJ2-4, with D tentatively TRBD1 (5 bases). CDR3 size: 17 residues. CDR1 DFQATT and CDR2 SNEGSKA come from the germline V gene (reference sequence). Trimming stripped 3 bases from V and 2 bases from J, with 20 bases between. The CDR3: CSASSSGSGSTKNIQYF. The CDR3 DNA reads as TGCAGTGCTAGTTCCAGTGGGTCAGGGTCTACCAAAAACATTCAGTACTTC.

V gene TRBV28 combines with J gene TRBJ2-3; 12 bases are shared with TRBD2. V dropped 8 bases and J dropped 0; count of bases not matched to a gene: 9. Germline-derived CDR1 and CDR2 are MDHEN and SYDVKM. This CDR3 comprises 17 residues. CDR3 coding DNA: TGTGCCAGCCCGCCAAGACTAGCGGGAGTAAGCACAGATACGCAGTATTTT. It specifies CASPPRLAGVSTDTQYF.

The rearrangement joins TRBV18 to TRBJ2-7, with D possibly being TRBD2 (6 bases). Per germline, CDR1 KGHSH and CDR2 LQKENI. CDR3 length equals 13 residues. With 2 bases removed from V and 3 bases from J, the gap between germline ends came to 8 bases. The DNA of the CDR3 is TGTGCCAGCTCACCATCGGGGGTCTACGAGCAGTACTTC. Its protein product is CASSPSGVYEQYF.

The chain is built from TRBV10-3 and TRBJ2-6; D gene unclear. Between the trimmed V and J ends, which lost 3 bases and 0 bases, there was a span of 6 bases. The length of the CDR3 is 15 residues. Germline V CDR1 and CDR2: ENHRY, SYGVKD. CDR3 protein: CAISDWDSGANVLTF. DNA of the CDR3: TGTGCCATCAGTGATTGGGACTCTGGGGCCAACGTCCTGACTTTC.

This chain joins TRBV19 and TRBJ2-2; D possibly corresponds to TRBD1 (6 bases). The CDR3 totals 14 residues. Germline CDR1 and CDR2: LNHDA and SQIVND (reference sequence). The V end lost 6 bases, the J end lost 1 base, and 9 bases lay between the germline ends. CDR3 sequence (DNA): TGTGCCAGTAGGAGACAGGTGAACACCGGGGAGCTGTTTTTT. Amino acid sequence: CASRRQVNTGELFF.

This chain joins TRBV5-5 and TRBJ2-6; D is undetermined. CDR3 length equals 15 residues. Germline CDR1 is SGHKS and CDR2 is YYEKEE (reference sequence). Trimming cost V 6 bases and J 0 bases, with 10 bases left between them. The CDR3 DNA follows: TGTGCCAGCATCCTCGGCTACTCTGGGGCCAACGTCCTGACTTTC. Its translation is CASILGYSGANVLTF.

The V gene is TRBV15, the J gene TRBJ2-7; tentative D call: TRBD2 (6 bases). There are 11 residues in the CDR3. Germline V lookup: CDR1 LNHNV, CDR2 YYDKDF (reference sequence). Trimming took 8 bases from V and 6 from J, leaving 11 bases between them. This CDR3 is CATQRGFEQYF. In nucleotides, the CDR3 is TGTGCCACCCAACGGGGGTTCGAGCAGTACTTC.

J is TRBJ2-7 and V is TRBV2, with a weak D call TRBD1 (5 bases). Trimming pared 2 bases from V and 3 bases from J, leaving 14 bases between. Germline CDR1 and CDR2: SNHLY and FYNNEI. This CDR3 has 15 amino acids. CDR3 in amino acids: CASSEQGRNLYEQYF. CDR3 DNA: TGTGCCAGCAGTGAACAGGGCCGTAATCTCTACGAGCAGTACTTC.

The rearrangement links TRBV27 to TRBJ2-7; D unresolved. Trimming removed 6 bases from V and 1 base from J, with 10 bases in between. There are 13 residues in the CDR3. The germline V gene has CDR1 MNHEY and CDR2 SMNVEV (reference sequence). The chain's CDR3 is CASSPVGSYEQYF. In DNA, the CDR3 is TGTGCCAGCAGCCCAGTAGGGTCCTACGAGCAGTACTTC.

The V gene is TRBV11-3, the J gene TRBJ2-3, with TRBD2 identical over 8 bases. Germline CDR1 is SGHNT and CDR2 is YENEEA. The CDR3 has 16 amino acids. J lost 2 bases, V lost 5 bases, and 9 bases had no gene match. CDR3 nucleotides: TGTGCCAGCAGCAAAGAGCCAGCGGGAGACACAGATACGCAGTATTTT. It specifies CASSKEPAGDTDTQYF.

J is TRBJ2-7 and V is TRBV5-6; TRBD1 might be the D (7 bases). Germline V gives CDR1 SGHDT, CDR2 YYEEEE. This CDR3 contains 12 residues. V was shortened by 2 bases and J by 9 bases, with 12 bases between the two germline ends. The CDR3 coding sequence is TGTGCCAGCAGCTTCTCGCGGGACAGGCAGTACTTC. Residues: CASSFSRDRQYF. The whole variable domain, filled in from reference TRBV5-6 and TRBJ2-7, reads DAGVTQSPTHLIKTRGQQVTLRCSPKSGHDTVSWYQQALGQGPQFIFQYYEEEERQRGNFPDRFSGHQFPNYSSELNVNALLLGDSALYLCASSFSRDRQYFGPGTRLTVT.